Reported below is one T cell receptor beta chain. This record comes from a study of blood T cell repertoires in COVID-19. Germline V gene lookup returns CDR1 MDHEN and CDR2 SYDVKM. The CDR3 has 14 amino acids. Trimming cost V 4 bases and J 4 bases, with 11 bases left between them. Repertoires were generated with immunoSEQ multiplex PCR, while TCRdb's copy carries only in-frame clones and drops some. The repertoire includes approximately 200,000 clones, approximately 88% of them detected once, and 3.5% to 5% sits in the top ten. Sequenced material: peripheral blood. This receptor was identified in a woman aged 25 to 39 with acute or convalescent COVID-19. The chain carries TRBV28 and TRBJ1-3; D is ambiguous. In DNA form, the CDR3 reads TGTGCCAGCAGTTCCCCGGGGATGGGAAACACCATATATTTT. This translates into CASSSPGMGNTIYF.